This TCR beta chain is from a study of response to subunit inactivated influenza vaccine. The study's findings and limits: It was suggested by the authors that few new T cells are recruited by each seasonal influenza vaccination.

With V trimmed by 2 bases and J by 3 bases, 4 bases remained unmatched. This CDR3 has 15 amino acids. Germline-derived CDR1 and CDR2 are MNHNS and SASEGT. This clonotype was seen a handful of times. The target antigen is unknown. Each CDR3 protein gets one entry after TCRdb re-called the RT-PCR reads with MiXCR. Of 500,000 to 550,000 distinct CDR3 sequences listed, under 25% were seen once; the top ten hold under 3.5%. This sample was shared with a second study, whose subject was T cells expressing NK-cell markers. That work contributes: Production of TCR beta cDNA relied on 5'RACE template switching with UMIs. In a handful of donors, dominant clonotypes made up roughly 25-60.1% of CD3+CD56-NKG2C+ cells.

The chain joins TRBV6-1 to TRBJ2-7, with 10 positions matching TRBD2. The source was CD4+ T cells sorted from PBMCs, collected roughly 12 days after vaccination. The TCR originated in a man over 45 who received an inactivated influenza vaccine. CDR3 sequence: CASSERLAGVYEQYF. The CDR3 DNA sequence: TGTGCCAGCAGTGAAAGGCTAGCGGGAGTCTACGAGCAGTACTTC.